Following are 8 T cell receptor beta chains from one sample sequenced in a study of T-cell reconstitution after alpha-beta-depleted transplantation in children. Unique molecular identifiers tagged the TCRbeta library. TCRdb fed the PCR reads into MiXCR, producing one record per CDR3 protein. The sample consists of 700,000 or so distinct CDR3 sequences, about an eighth of them appearing once. Material: PBMCs, obtained before TCRalphabeta/CD19-depleted stem cell transplant. Every receptor here comes from a girl aged 2-10 years with congenital amegakaryocytic thrombocytopenia, due to receive a stem cell transplant.

Details on this clonotype: A much larger clone lies a single base off, so this may be a read error. The chain couples TRBV20-1 to TRBJ2-1, with TRBD2 matching 10 bases. Germline V gene lookup returns CDR1 DFQATT and CDR2 SNEGSKA (reference sequence). The CDR3 sequence is 18 residues long. CDR3 sequence reads: CSASLASGSGNGEDEQLF. The CDR3 region has the DNA TGCAGTGCTAGTTTGGCTAGCGGGAGTGGAAACGGTGAGGATGAGCAGCTCTTC.

A remark on this clonotype: Given a much more abundant clone one base away, this may be a read error. The CDR3 carries no conserved terminal phenylalanine or tryptophan, so it likely arises from a read error. V usage is TRBV4-1 and J usage is TRBJ2-1; D not certain. The CDR3 length is 14 residues. With 0 bases removed from V and 6 bases from J, the gap between germline ends came to 9 bases. Germline CDR1 MGHRA, CDR2 YSYEKL. This CDR3 reads CASSQDLGGNEQFL. Here the CDR3 DNA reads TGCGCCAGCAGCCAAGATCTCGGCGGCAATGAGCAGTTCCTC.

This clonotype was seen at least ten times. The chain has TRBV12-3 or TRBV12-4 and TRBJ2-2, with 7 nucleotides matching TRBD1. The V segment lost 5 bases and the J segment 4 bases; nucleotides outside the gene matches: 10. The CDR3 has 16 residues. CDR3 nucleotide sequence: TGTGCCAGCAGTAAATGGACAGGACAGATCACCGGGGAGCTGTTTTTT. Its protein product is CASSKWTGQITGELFF.

This clonotype was recorded at least ten times. V usage is TRBV20-1 and J usage is TRBJ2-1; TRBD2 matches 9 bases. Germline CDR1 and CDR2: DFQATT and SNEGSKA (reference sequence). Trimming cost V 0 bases and J 0 bases; bases outside gene matches: 6. This CDR3 has 17 residues. The CDR3 DNA reads as TGCAGTGCTAGAGAAGGTAGCGGGAGACTCTCCTACAATGAGCAGTTCTTC. Residues: CSAREGSGRLSYNEQFF.

In its sample, this clonotype was seen a few times. The rearrangement links TRBV27 to TRBJ2-1, with D hard to call. This CDR3 spans 15 amino acids. V was shortened by 3 bases and J by 4 bases, with 13 bases between the two germline ends. Germline V lookup: CDR1 MNHEY, CDR2 SMNVEV (reference sequence). The CDR3 bases are TGTGCCAGCAGTTTCGCACTGGGCGAATACAATGAGCAGTTCTTC. This gives the protein CASSFALGEYNEQFF.

The sample holds many counts of this clonotype. The chain has TRBV5-1 and TRBJ1-1; TRBD1 matches 9 bases. The germline V gene encodes CDR1 SGHRS and CDR2 YFSETQ. The CDR3 sequence is 14 residues long. V lost 4 bases to trimming and J lost 4 bases; unmatched junction nucleotides: 5. DNA for the CDR3: TGCGCCAGCAGCCTAGGGGACAGGGCCACTGAAGCTTTCTTT. This gives the protein CASSLGDRATEAFF.

This clonotype appeared many times. The V gene is TRBV20-1, the J gene TRBJ2-7; 11 nucleotides align to TRBD2. The J segment lost 4 bases and the V segment lost 5 bases, leaving 7 bases of the junction unmatched. The germline V gene encodes CDR1 DFQATT and CDR2 SNEGSKA (reference sequence). The CDR3 runs 14 residues. CDR3 in DNA: TGCAGTGCTCCGGTAGCGGGAGGGATATACGAGCAGTACTTC. Its translation: CSAPVAGGIYEQYF.

With respect to this clonotype: Just one base apart from a much larger clone, this may be a read error. V usage is TRBV5-1 and J usage is TRBJ2-2, with 9 bases lining up with TRBD2. Unmatched junction bases numbered 8, after V lost 7 bases and J lost 4 bases. Germline V gives CDR1 SGHRS, CDR2 YFSETQ. The CDR3 runs 15 residues. The CDR3 spells CASFGPAGGTGELFF. CDR3 DNA: TGCGCCAGCTTCGGACCAGCGGGAGGCACCGGGGAGCTGTTTTTT.